This T cell receptor beta chain was recovered during a study of blood T cells in healthy people across ages. It was with a sample-barcoded 5' primer and a J-beta primer mix that a second PCR of about 6 to 12 cycles was run. Each TCR beta cDNA got a 12-nucleotide random molecular identifier. TCRdb analysed the 5' RACE reads with MiXCR anew, one entry per CDR3 protein. Of 650,000 to 1,000,000 distinct CDR3 sequences listed, around 36% are singletons. The sample providers were healthy Caucasian people from Russia, aged roughly 6 to 90. For every donor, a draw yielded approximately 9.8 milliliters of peripheral blood. Study-wide results and caveats: Greater diversity and more naive CD4+ cells were seen in long-lived donors than in aged donors.

The sample holds a few counts of this clonotype. Its antigen remains unknown. The sequence was collected from a man between 18 and 35 years old in good health. The sequenced sample was blood.

The CDR3 sequence: CASSLAGTGVTDTQYF. The CDR3 region has the DNA TGTGCCAGCAGCTTGGCCGGGACAGGGGTCACAGATACGCAGTATTTT. J is TRBJ2-3 and V is TRBV5-6; TRBD1 agrees at 10 bases. V gave up 0 bases and J gave up 2 bases; unmatched junction bases: 3. The CDR3 is made up of 16 amino acids. Germline V gene lookup returns CDR1 SGHDT and CDR2 YYEEEE.